This record covers a single T cell receptor beta chain. The antigen is unknown. This record comes from a study of blood T cells in healthy people across ages. Study results and limitations: Naive CD4+ cell counts and diversity both ran higher in long-lived than in aged donors.

Through a sample-barcoded 5' primer and a J-beta primer mix, a second PCR was run for roughly 6 to 12 cycles. TCRdb analysed the 5' RACE reads with MiXCR anew, one entry per CDR3 protein. The sample yields some 1.5 million distinct CDR3 sequences, roughly 27% seen once. The germline CDR1 and CDR2 sequences are SQVTM and ANQGSEA. This CDR3 is built from 12 residues. The chain combines TRBV29-1 with TRBJ2-5, with 8 bases matching TRBD2. The DNA end is more similar to TRBJ2-7, so the J call may be wrong. This TCR was sampled from a woman aged 25 to 39 in good health. Sequences were obtained from blood. CDR3 in DNA: TGCAGCGCAAGCGGGAGAGGGAACGAGCAGTACTTC. Translating gives CSASGRGNEQYF.